The rows below give T cell receptor beta chains drawn from one sample of a study of blood T cell repertoires in COVID-19. TCRdb keeps only in-frame clones here, not all; method: immunoSEQ multiplex PCR. The table has about 150,000 clones, roughly 87% seen once. The sequenced sample was PBMCs or T cells enriched from blood (not recorded which). These receptors all come from a woman in her thirties or forties who had been exposed to COVID-19. Both conserved end residues are part of each CDR3. D genes are given only for firm matches. Some rows mark clone size as missing; the rest say once, few, many or name a class of expanded clone.

>once|TRBJ1-1|NA|TRBV6-6
CASSPSTGLTEAFF
>NA|TRBJ1-3|TRBD1|TRBV2
CASSGIRGTGAGNTIYF
>NA|TRBJ1-2|TRBD1|TRBV7-9
CASSSGTGVGYTF
>NA|TRBJ2-7|TRBD2|TRBV12-5
CASGLGLAGYYEQYF
>NA|TRBJ2-5|TRBD2|TRBV6-5
CASRNPGLGSAQYF
>few|TRBJ2-7|TRBD1|TRBV25-1
CATGTRDRGSYEQYF
>NA|TRBJ2-7|NA|TRBV7-6
CASRPGSSYEQYF
>NA|TRBJ2-1|NA|TRBV7-2
CASSLAKAREQFF
>NA|TRBJ1-2|TRBD1|TRBV6-5
CASSSWTGRTYYGYTF
>NA|TRBJ1-1|TRBD1|TRBV3-1/TRBV3-2
CASKTGTGETEAFF
>NA|TRBJ2-2|TRBD2|TRBV5-1
CASSLAGGYRGTGELFF
>NA|TRBJ1-5|NA|TRBV3-1/TRBV3-2
CASSQGTGSQGPQHF
>NA|TRBJ1-2|TRBD1|TRBV19
CASSLGQADDSNYGYTF
>NA|TRBJ1-2|TRBD1|TRBV5-5
CASSERQGFYGYTF
>NA|TRBJ2-7|NA|TRBV18
CASSPEQIYEQYF
>NA|TRBJ1-2|NA|TRBV7-2
CASSLDSNYGYTF
>NA|TRBJ2-1|NA|TRBV3-1/TRBV3-2
CASNWGVDEQFF
>NA|TRBJ1-1|NA|TRBV18
CASSPPPAGPEAFF
>NA|TRBJ1-6|TRBD1|TRBV27
CASRVTGANSPLHF
>NA|TRBJ2-2|NA|TRBV19
CASRETISNTGELFF
>NA|TRBJ2-7|TRBD1|TRBV10-3
CAITQEGTGDYEQYF
>NA|TRBJ2-4|NA|TRBV7-2
CASSGGRTKNIQYF
>NA|TRBJ2-7|NA|TRBV6-5
CASSYSRQNYEQYF
>NA|TRBJ1-4|NA|TRBV28
CASSSYRRDNEKLFF
>NA|TRBJ1-6|TRBD1|TRBV7-8
CASSQDRGNSPLHF
>NA|TRBJ2-2|NA|TRBV18
CASSLSPRGNTGELFF
>NA|TRBJ2-1|NA|TRBV4-1
CASSQPREDALEQFF
>NA|TRBJ2-2|TRBD1|TRBV5-1
CASSEQGLANTGELFF
>NA|TRBJ1-2|NA|TRBV27
CASSLRGPSGYTF
>NA|TRBJ1-4|NA|TRBV27
CASSLRGQANEKLFF
>NA|TRBJ2-2|TRBD2|TRBV7-8
CASSPWGGAGELFF
>once|TRBJ2-5|TRBD2|TRBV10-3
CAISPTAGAGTQYF
>NA|TRBJ1-1|NA|TRBV7-2
CASSLKFDRMDTEAFF
>NA|TRBJ1-6|TRBD1|TRBV6-2/TRBV6-3
CASSTQTGTPLHF
>NA|TRBJ1-1|NA|TRBV7-9
CASSLTGRFTEAFF
>NA|TRBJ2-7|NA|TRBV3-1/TRBV3-2
CASSRDTSYEQYF
>NA|TRBJ1-5|TRBD1|TRBV28
CASSLLGGGYSNQPQHF
>NA|TRBJ1-5|NA|TRBV19
CASSSRRENQPQHF
>once|TRBJ2-2|NA|TRBV5-8
CASSFSGELFF
>NA|TRBJ1-1|NA|TRBV29-1
CSVDITGPYTEAFF
>NA|TRBJ1-5|NA|TRBV9
CASSVGGASQPQHF
>NA|TRBJ1-1|TRBD1|TRBV14
CATQGGWDTEAFF
>once|TRBJ2-5|NA|TRBV28
CASSLLSNREETQYF
>NA|TRBJ2-1|NA|TRBV5-4
CASSRGLQRGNEQFF